The 22 T cell receptor beta chains listed next were all sequenced from one sample in a study of blood T cell repertoires in COVID-19. Here immunoSEQ multiplex PCR was the method, and the copy in TCRdb shows in-frame clones only, minus some. The table lists tens of thousands of clones, about 88% of them singletons, with about 10% in the top ten. The material sequenced was peripheral blood. The receptors here all came from a human donor in a cohort sampled during active COVID-19. The donor label of this sample is uncertain.

The rearrangement uses TRBV29-1 and TRBJ2-2; 7 nucleotides align to TRBD2. There are 14 residues in the CDR3. V lost 8 bases to trimming and J lost 1 base; unmatched junction nucleotides: 7. The V gene's germline CDR1 is SQVTM and CDR2 ANQGSEA. Here the CDR3 reads CSTSSGMNTGELFF. The CDR3, as DNA: TGCAGCACGTCTAGCGGAATGAACACCGGGGAGCTGTTTTTT.

The V gene is TRBV4-2, the J gene TRBJ2-3; D ambiguous. The CDR3 consists of 12 residues. In germline, CDR1 is LGHNA, CDR2 YNFKEQ. Trimming stripped 1 base from V and 8 bases from J, with 7 bases between. The CDR3 protein is CASSQGFGTQYF. CDR3 DNA: TGTGCCAGCAGCCAAGGATTCGGTACGCAGTATTTT.

CDR3 protein: CASSQGGTGGDTQYF. DNA of the CDR3: TGTGCCAGCAGCCAAGGCGGGACAGGGGGAGATACGCAGTATTTT. The chain has TRBV4-2 and TRBJ2-3; TRBD1 aligns across 11 bases. CDR1 LGHNA and CDR2 YNFKEQ come from the germline V gene. The CDR3 has 15 residues. V shed 1 base, J shed 5 bases, and the junction held 2 bases outside the gene matches.

V and J are TRBV20-1 and TRBJ1-2; D may be TRBD1 (6 bases). Germline CDR1 reads DFQATT; CDR2 reads SNEGSKA (reference sequence). The ends were cut back, 6 bases at V and 4 bases at J, with 9 bases in the middle. The CDR3 has 11 amino acids. The CDR3 DNA reads TGCAGTGCCAGGGACATCTATGGCTACACCTTC. This encodes CSARDIYGYTF.

DNA for the CDR3: TGTGCCTTGACTGAAGGATTGGGCAATGAGCAGTTCTTC. Its translation is CALTEGLGNEQFF. The chain carries TRBV30 and TRBJ2-1; D is unresolved. CDR1 GTSNPN and CDR2 SVGIG come from the germline V gene (reference sequence). V lost 7 bases to trimming and J lost 6 bases, with 16 bases between them. The length of the CDR3 is 13 residues.

The chain's CDR3 is CSVGQGALGYTF. In nucleotides, the CDR3 is TGCAGCGTCGGACAGGGGGCCTTAGGCTACACCTTC. The V and J genes are TRBV29-1 and TRBJ1-2, with 11 nucleotides matching TRBD1. Germline CDR1 is SQVTM and CDR2 is ANQGSEA. V shed 6 bases, J shed 8 bases, and the junction held 5 bases outside the gene matches. This CDR3 is 12 amino acids long.

V and J are TRBV14 and TRBJ2-5; 11 bases align to TRBD1. CDR3 size: 14 residues. The V gene end was trimmed by 4 bases and the J gene end by 4 bases; junction bases not matched to a gene: 2. Germline V gene data show CDR1 as SGHDN and CDR2 as FVKESK. This chain's CDR3 is CASSPGQGAETQYF. CDR3 in DNA: TGTGCCAGCAGCCCCGGACAGGGGGCAGAGACCCAGTACTTC. Variable domain in full (rest from reference TRBV14 and TRBJ2-5): EAGVTQFPSHSVIEKGQTVTLRCDPISGHDNLYWYRRVMGKEIKFLLHFVKESKQDESGMPNNRFLAERTGGTYSTLKVQPAELEDSGVYFCASSPGQGAETQYFGPGTRLLVL.

The gene calls are TRBV29-1 and TRBJ1-1; D call uncertain. Trimming took off 7 bases at V and 8 bases at J, with 14 bases between the two ends. The CDR3 sequence is 11 residues long. Germline V gene data show CDR1 as SQVTM and CDR2 as ANQGSEA. CDR3 nucleotide sequence: TGCAGCGCCTGGGAGAGGGCGGAAGCTTTCTTT. This codes for CSAWERAEAFF.

The rearrangement uses TRBV5-1 and TRBJ2-7, with a tentative D call TRBD1 (6 bases). The CDR3 runs to 16 residues. Between the trimmed V and J ends, which lost 4 bases and 6 bases, there was a span of 23 bases. The germline V gene encodes CDR1 SGHRS and CDR2 YFSETQ. The DNA for the CDR3 is TGCGCCAGCAGCCCCGGCTCGACAGGTAACCTCGCCGAGCAGTACTTC. It codes for CASSPGSTGNLAEQYF.

The chain has TRBV5-1 and TRBJ1-6; D not resolved. V was clipped by 0 bases and J by 5 bases, with 12 bases between them. The CDR3 has 16 residues. Germline assignment: CDR1 SGHRS and CDR2 YFSETQ. The CDR3 nucleotides are TGCGCCAGCAGCTTGGAGCGAGTGGAGAATAATTCACCCCTCCACTTT. This encodes CASSLERVENNSPLHF. Complete variable domain (other parts from reference TRBV5-1 and TRBJ1-6): KAGVTQTPRYLIKTRGQQVTLSCSPISGHRSVSWYQQTPGQGLQFLFEYFSETQRNKGNFPGRFSGRQFSNSRSEMNVSTLELGDSALYLCASSLERVENNSPLHFGNGTRLTVT.

In nucleotides, the CDR3 is TGTGCCAGCAGCCAAGATCCGGGAGGGGTGAACACTGAAGCTTTCTTT. Translated, it gives CASSQDPGGVNTEAFF. V is TRBV14 and J is TRBJ1-1; a weak D match, TRBD1 (5 bases). Per germline, CDR1 SGHDN and CDR2 FVKESK. This CDR3 has 16 residues. The V end was cut by 0 bases, the J end by 0 bases, with 11 bases between.

This chain connects TRBV5-1 to TRBJ2-7, with D perhaps TRBD1 (5 bases). Germline CDR1 reads SGHRS; CDR2 reads YFSETQ. This CDR3 region has 12 residues. Trimming took 5 bases from V and 0 from J, leaving 6 bases between them. CDR3 in amino acids: CASRGDSYEQYF. In DNA, the CDR3 is TGCGCCAGCAGAGGGGACTCCTACGAGCAGTACTTC.

The V and J genes are TRBV18 and TRBJ2-1; maybe TRBD2 (5 bases). V shed 6 bases and J shed 9 bases, with 12 bases lying between them. This CDR3 is built from 12 residues. Per the germline V gene, CDR1 is KGHSH and CDR2 is LQKENI. The CDR3 nucleotides are TGTGCCAGCTCGCAACCCGCGGGTGAGCAGTTCTTC. Translation gives CASSQPAGEQFF.

This chain joins TRBV5-6 and TRBJ1-2; D gene ambiguous. The CDR3 spans 13 residues. Germline values: CDR1 SGHDT, CDR2 YYEEEE. V was cut by 0 bases and J by 2 bases, with 5 bases left in between. The CDR3 is CASSLGGNYGYTF. The CDR3 nucleotides are TGTGCCAGCAGCTTGGGAGGAAACTATGGCTACACCTTC.

The CDR3 DNA sequence: TGCAGCGCCTCAGACAGGGCGGACGAGCAGTACTTC. As protein: CSASDRADEQYF. The gene calls are TRBV29-1 and TRBJ2-7, with 7 bases matching TRBD1. J was trimmed by 5 bases and V by 7 bases; bases with no gene match: 8. The CDR3 loop spans 12 amino acids. Germline V gives CDR1 SQVTM, CDR2 ANQGSEA.

The V and J genes are TRBV11-2 and TRBJ2-1, with no clear D. From germline, CDR1 is SGHAT and CDR2 FQNNGV. The CDR3 contains 13 residues. Trimming pared 4 bases from V and 5 bases from J, leaving 9 bases between. The CDR3 loop reads CASSYVLDNEQFF. Written as DNA, the CDR3 is TGTGCCAGCAGCTATGTACTTGACAATGAGCAGTTCTTC.

The rearrangement uses TRBV3-1 (or the pseudogene TRBV3-2) and TRBJ2-7, with 10 bases aligning to TRBD2. Per the germline V gene, CDR1 is LGHDT and CDR2 is YNNKEL (reference sequence). V lost 0 bases to trimming and J lost 7 bases; unmatched junction nucleotides: 9. The CDR3 extends over 16 amino acids. CDR3 in amino acids: CASSQEGAGGPGEQYF. The CDR3 region has the DNA TGTGCCAGCAGCCAAGAAGGAGCGGGAGGGCCTGGAGAGCAGTACTTC.

The chain uses TRBV14 and TRBJ2-1, with 7 bases lining up with TRBD2. Germline V CDR1 and CDR2: SGHDN, FVKESK. The junction had 3 bases not matched to a gene; V was cut back by 3 bases and J by 4 bases. This CDR3 has 14 amino acids. The CDR3 here is CASSQGTTYNEQFF. CDR3 coding DNA: TGTGCCAGCAGCCAGGGGACTACATACAATGAGCAGTTCTTC.

This clone was detected once. This chain links TRBV11-3 with TRBJ2-1, with 13 bases aligning to TRBD2. The ends lost 5 bases at V and 8 bases at J; junction bases unmatched: 6. The CDR3 is made up of 15 amino acids. The germline V gene encodes CDR1 SGHNT and CDR2 YENEEA. The CDR3 coding sequence is TGTGCCAGCAGCAATGGACTAGCGGGAGTGGATGAGCAGTTCTTC. Residues: CASSNGLAGVDEQFF.

The chain combines TRBV27 with TRBJ2-2; 14 bases map to TRBD2. This CDR3 spans 15 amino acids. V trimming: 6 bases; J trimming: 8 bases; junction bases outside the gene matches: 5. CDR1 is MNHEY, CDR2 SMNVEV, per germline (reference sequence). The CDR3 reads CASRGLAGGAGELFF. The DNA of the CDR3 is TGTGCCAGCAGAGGACTAGCGGGAGGCGCTGGGGAGCTGTTTTTT.

The V call is TRBV4-2, the J call TRBJ1-2, with TRBD1 identical over 9 bases. After removal of 0 bases from V and 6 bases from J, the junction contained 11 bases not matched to a gene. There are 17 residues in the CDR3. CDR1 and CDR2 (germline): LGHNA, YNFKEQ. The CDR3 protein is CASSQDLGDRAPDGYTF. The CDR3 DNA reads TGTGCCAGCAGCCAAGATTTAGGGGACAGGGCCCCTGATGGCTACACCTTC.

The chain combines TRBV28 with TRBJ2-7; 8 nucleotides match TRBD2. The CDR3 is 15 residues long. CDR1 is MDHEN, CDR2 SYDVKM, per germline. V was clipped by 2 bases and J by 4 bases; unmatched bases: 7. This chain's CDR3 is CASSLAGGGPYEQYF. CDR3 nucleotides: TGTGCCAGCAGTTTAGCGGGGGGAGGGCCGTACGAGCAGTACTTC.